The 10 T cell receptor beta chains in this list originate from one sample, sequenced in a study of T cell repertoires in cytomegalovirus infection. These receptors have no identified antigens. One entry per CDR3 protein results from TCRdb running MiXCR on the reads. Of 650,000 to 900,000 distinct CDR3 sequences in the sample, 25% to 30% are singletons; the top ten hold roughly 14%. The source material was cultured CD8+ T cells from PBMCs, sampled from culture after CMV antigen stimulation. These receptors were obtained from a human donor in good health (CMV status not recorded). Some clones in this sample may be carry-over from other donors' samples.

The chain uses TRBV12-3 or TRBV12-4 and TRBJ1-2; D is ambiguous. Trimming left V 3 bases short and J 7 bases short, with 18 bases between. CDR3 length: 15 residues. CDR3 region: CASSFKAHPRFGYTF. In DNA, the CDR3 is TGTGCCAGCAGTTTTAAAGCCCACCCCCGGTTTGGCTACACCTTC.

The rearrangement joins TRBV12-3 or TRBV12-4 to TRBJ2-1; 16 nucleotides agree with TRBD2. The CDR3 covers 21 residues. V lost 0 bases to trimming and J lost 4 bases; unmatched junction nucleotides: 12. The DNA for the CDR3 is TGTGCCAGCAGTTTAGCTTTCGTCCCGGGACTAGCGGGGGGGGGGTACAATGAGCAGTTCTTC. The encoded protein is CASSLAFVPGLAGGGYNEQFF.

This sequence joins TRBV4-3 and TRBJ2-1; 11 bases agree with TRBD2. The germline V gene has CDR1 LGHNA and CDR2 YSLEER. This CDR3 comprises 16 residues. Trimming at V came to 2 bases and at J to 5 bases, leaving 5 bases not matched to a gene. CDR3 DNA: TGCGCCAGCAGCCAACGTCTAGCGGGGGGAAACAATGAGCAGTTCTTC. Encoded protein: CASSQRLAGGNNEQFF.

This clonotype appeared many times. The rearrangement joins TRBV10-3 to TRBJ1-2; perhaps TRBD1 as D (5 bases). V dropped 6 bases and J dropped 4 bases, with 9 bases sitting between them. This CDR3 has 12 residues. The V gene's germline CDR1 is ENHRY and CDR2 SYGVKD. The CDR3 DNA reads as TGTGCCATCAGCGGGACGGGCTATGGCTACACCTTC. It codes for CAISGTGYGYTF.

The chain links TRBV19 to TRBJ1-5; no reliable D call. Germline V gene data show CDR1 as LNHDA and CDR2 as SQIVND (reference sequence). CDR3 size: 14 residues. V dropped 1 base and J dropped 4 bases, with 8 bases sitting between them. The CDR3 nucleotides read TGTGCCAGTAGTATAGCGACTGGGAATCAGCCCCAGCATTTT. This sequence encodes CASSIATGNQPQHF.

V is TRBV7-9 and J is TRBJ1-1; weak D call: TRBD1 (6 bases). This CDR3 has 12 residues. V gave up 6 bases and J gave up 8 bases, with 13 bases separating them. The germline gives CDR1 SEHNR, CDR2 FQNEAQ (reference sequence). The CDR3 DNA reads TGTGCCAGCAGGGGGGCTCCGAAAGAAGCTTTCTTT. Amino acids: CASRGAPKEAFF. Full variable domain (remainder filled in from reference TRBV7-9 and TRBJ1-1): DTGVSQNPRHKITKRGQNVTFRCDPISEHNRLYWYRQTLGQGPEFLTYFQNEAQLEKSRLLSDRFSAERPKGSFSTLEIQRTEQGDSAMYLCASRGAPKEAFFGQGTRLTVV.

This clonotype came up many times. The gene calls are TRBV7-2 and TRBJ2-5; 8 bases fit TRBD2. Germline loops: CDR1 SGHTA, CDR2 FQGNSA. This CDR3 contains 16 residues. V lost 4 bases, J lost 1 base, and 8 bases stayed unmatched. CDR3 region: CASSSSSGPLQETQYF. In nucleotides, the CDR3 is TGTGCCAGCAGCTCCTCTAGCGGGCCCCTCCAAGAGACCCAGTACTTC.

V usage is TRBV24-1 and J usage is TRBJ2-5, with a weak D call TRBD1 (5 bases). V gave up 8 bases and J gave up 10 bases, with 25 bases separating them. This CDR3 has 15 residues. Looked up from germline, CDR1 is KGHDR and CDR2 is SFDVKD. The CDR3 DNA sequence: TGTGCCACCATAAAGACAGCCGTTCTTCAAGTTGGCCAGTACTTC. Translating it yields CATIKTAVLQVGQYF.

This clonotype has more than one count but fewer than ten. V and J are TRBV15 and TRBJ1-1; D uncertain. Germline values: CDR1 LNHNV, CDR2 YYDKDF (reference sequence). The CDR3 consists of 15 residues. Trimming took 1 base from V and 6 from J, leaving 15 bases between them. The CDR3 DNA reads as TGTGCCACCAGCAGAGTAACCTACCCGGCCTCTGAAGCTTTCTTT. It yields the protein CATSRVTYPASEAFF.

V and J are TRBV7-9 and TRBJ2-5; TRBD2 agrees at 11 bases. The CDR3 runs 16 residues. CDR1 and CDR2 from the germline V gene are SEHNR and FQNEAQ (reference sequence). V was pared by 5 bases and J by 4 bases, with 9 bases of the junction left unmatched. The CDR3 bases are TGTGCCAGCAGCCCTGTGATAGCGGGGGGGAGAGAGACCCAGTACTTC. This gives the protein CASSPVIAGGRETQYF.